Listed below are T cell receptor beta chains from one sample, sequenced in a study of T cells in localized non-small cell lung cancer. The repertoire was sequenced with immunoSEQ multiplex PCR; TCRdb's copy has only in-frame clones and lacks some. The data contain about 77,000 clones, 88% of them singletons. This specimen consisted of peripheral blood, obtained before any cancer treatment. Every receptor here comes from a woman aged 35-70 years with stage I squamous cell lung carcinoma. CDR3s include the opening cysteine and the closing phenylalanine or tryptophan. D genes are given only for firm matches. A clone size is listed for some rows: how often the clone was seen (once, few, many), or a class if it is expanded.

clone size: -
D gene: -
J gene: TRBJ2-2
V gene: TRBV19
CDR3 protein: CASSIDRALNTGELFF
CDR3 DNA: TGTGCCAGTAGTATAGACAGGGCACTTAACACCGGGGAGCTGTTTTTT

clone size: -
D gene: -
J gene: TRBJ2-7
V gene: TRBV18
CDR3 protein: CASSSMTQTYEQYF
CDR3 DNA: TGTGCCAGCTCATCGATGACCCAAACCTACGAGCAGTACTTC

clone size: -
D gene: TRBD1
J gene: TRBJ2-7
V gene: TRBV19
CDR3 protein: CASSGQGYYEQYF
CDR3 DNA: TGTGCCAGTTCGGGACAGGGTTATTACGAGCAGTACTTC

clone size: -
D gene: TRBD1
J gene: TRBJ1-2
V gene: TRBV6-5
CDR3 protein: CASSRPGGQGGYTF
CDR3 DNA: TGTGCCAGCAGCCGTCCAGGAGGACAGGGTGGCTACACCTTC

clone size: -
D gene: -
J gene: TRBJ1-5
V gene: TRBV6-4
CDR3 protein: CASSELLSATSSNQPQHF
CDR3 DNA: TGTGCCAGCAGTGAACTTTTATCGGCCACTTCTAGCAATCAGCCCCAGCATTTT

clone size: -
D gene: TRBD1
J gene: TRBJ2-7
V gene: TRBV6-6
CDR3 protein: CASSGDRAGPYEQYF
CDR3 DNA: TGTGCCAGCAGTGGAGACAGGGCCGGTCCCTACGAGCAGTACTTC

clone size: -
D gene: TRBD1
J gene: TRBJ1-1
V gene: TRBV2
CDR3 protein: CATTGQGNTEAFF
CDR3 DNA: TGTGCCACCACCGGACAGGGGAACACTGAAGCTTTCTTT

clone size: -
D gene: -
J gene: TRBJ1-1
V gene: TRBV5-1
CDR3 protein: CASRLNQGVDTEAFF
CDR3 DNA: TGCGCCAGCAGACTTAATCAGGGCGTGGACACTGAAGCTTTCTTT

clone size: -
D gene: -
J gene: TRBJ1-2
V gene: TRBV6-1
CDR3 protein: CASSEAAAGNYGYTF
CDR3 DNA: TGTGCCAGCAGTGAAGCTGCGGCAGGGAACTATGGCTACACCTTC

clone size: -
D gene: TRBD1
J gene: TRBJ1-2
V gene: TRBV7-9
CDR3 protein: CASSLEGRGTGGYGYTF
CDR3 DNA: TGTGCCAGCAGCTTAGAAGGGCGAGGGACAGGGGGCTATGGCTACACCTTC

clone size: -
D gene: -
J gene: TRBJ1-5
V gene: TRBV15
CDR3 protein: CATSRAAGADQPQHF
CDR3 DNA: TGTGCCACCAGCAGAGCCGCAGGGGCGGATCAGCCCCAGCATTTT

clone size: -
D gene: TRBD1
J gene: TRBJ1-2
V gene: TRBV19
CDR3 protein: CASIRKYRGLYGYTF
CDR3 DNA: TGTGCCAGTATTAGAAAATACAGGGGACTCTATGGCTACACCTTC

clone size: once
D gene: TRBD1
J gene: TRBJ1-4
V gene: TRBV5-1
CDR3 protein: CASSSGQENEKLFF
CDR3 DNA: TGCGCCAGCAGCTCGGGACAGGAGAATGAAAAACTGTTTTTT

clone size: -
D gene: TRBD1
J gene: TRBJ1-1
V gene: TRBV4-2
CDR3 protein: CASSQESGQGEAFF
CDR3 DNA: TGTGCCAGCAGCCAAGAATCGGGACAGGGTGAAGCTTTCTTT

clone size: -
D gene: -
J gene: TRBJ2-2
V gene: TRBV7-3
CDR3 protein: CASRTDTGELFF
CDR3 DNA: TGTGCCAGCAGGACGGACACCGGGGAGCTGTTTTTT

clone size: -
D gene: -
J gene: TRBJ2-5
V gene: TRBV19
CDR3 protein: CASSRGSYQETQYF
CDR3 DNA: TGTGCCAGTAGTCGTGGTTCGTACCAAGAGACCCAGTACTTC

clone size: -
D gene: -
J gene: TRBJ2-3
V gene: TRBV4-1
CDR3 protein: CASSPIGLSTSTDTQYF
CDR3 DNA: TGCGCCAGCAGCCCAATAGGACTTTCCACTAGCACAGATACGCAGTATTTT

clone size: -
D gene: TRBD2
J gene: TRBJ2-5
V gene: TRBV19
CDR3 protein: CASSTILAGRGETQYF
CDR3 DNA: TGTGCCAGTAGTACGATCCTAGCGGGGAGAGGGGAGACCCAGTACTTC

clone size: -
D gene: -
J gene: TRBJ2-2
V gene: TRBV27
CDR3 protein: CASSLEVTGELFF
CDR3 DNA: TGTGCCAGCAGTTTAGAAGTCACCGGGGAGCTGTTTTTT

clone size: once
D gene: TRBD1
J gene: TRBJ1-2
V gene: TRBV11-2
CDR3 protein: CASSFQGARIGYTF
CDR3 DNA: TGTGCCAGCAGCTTCCAGGGGGCGCGAATTGGCTACACCTTC

clone size: once
D gene: TRBD1
J gene: TRBJ1-1
V gene: TRBV9
CDR3 protein: CASSPRQGADTEAFF
CDR3 DNA: TGTGCCAGCAGCCCCCGACAGGGGGCGGACACTGAAGCTTTCTTT

clone size: -
D gene: -
J gene: TRBJ2-1
V gene: TRBV13
CDR3 protein: CASTQIGNEQFF
CDR3 DNA: TGTGCCAGCACCCAAATAGGGAATGAGCAGTTCTTC

clone size: once
D gene: TRBD1
J gene: TRBJ1-2
V gene: TRBV10-3
CDR3 protein: CAITWDRGSGYTF
CDR3 DNA: TGTGCCATCACTTGGGACAGGGGAAGTGGCTACACCTTC

clone size: few
D gene: TRBD1
J gene: TRBJ1-1
V gene: TRBV30
CDR3 protein: CAWSRQGRQTEAFF
CDR3 DNA: TGTGCCTGGAGCAGACAGGGGAGACAGACTGAAGCTTTCTTT

clone size: -
D gene: -
J gene: TRBJ1-2
V gene: TRBV7-9
CDR3 protein: CASSLEQDPLYGYTF
CDR3 DNA: TGTGCCAGCAGCTTAGAACAGGATCCCCTCTATGGCTACACCTTC

clone size: -
D gene: TRBD2
J gene: TRBJ2-7
V gene: TRBV11-2
CDR3 protein: CASSRTTSDYYEQYF
CDR3 DNA: TGTGCCAGCAGCCGTACGACTAGCGATTACTACGAGCAGTACTTC

clone size: -
D gene: -
J gene: TRBJ1-2
V gene: TRBV5-8
CDR3 protein: CASSPRPYGYTF
CDR3 DNA: TGTGCCAGCAGCCCACGGCCCTATGGCTACACCTTC

clone size: -
D gene: -
J gene: TRBJ1-1
V gene: TRBV6-5
CDR3 protein: CASRPPGENTEAFF
CDR3 DNA: TGTGCCAGCAGACCCCCGGGGGAGAACACTGAAGCTTTCTTT

clone size: -
D gene: -
J gene: TRBJ2-5
V gene: TRBV5-4
CDR3 protein: CASSPGLSKETQYF
CDR3 DNA: TGTGCCAGCAGCCCGGGTCTTTCGAAGGAGACCCAGTACTTC

clone size: -
D gene: -
J gene: TRBJ1-5
V gene: TRBV18
CDR3 protein: CASSPPNSNQPQHF
CDR3 DNA: TGTGCCAGCTCGCCCCCTAATAGCAATCAGCCCCAGCATTTT

clone size: -
D gene: TRBD1
J gene: TRBJ1-5
V gene: TRBV7-9
CDR3 protein: CASSFGTGTQPQHF
CDR3 DNA: TGTGCCAGCAGCTTTGGGACAGGCACTCAGCCCCAGCATTTT

clone size: -
D gene: -
J gene: TRBJ1-5
V gene: TRBV18
CDR3 protein: CASSPLGQFNQPQHF
CDR3 DNA: TGTGCCAGCTCACCCCTAGGACAGTTCAATCAGCCCCAGCATTTT

clone size: few
D gene: -
J gene: TRBJ1-2
V gene: TRBV19
CDR3 protein: CASSISGTGSGYTF
CDR3 DNA: TGTGCCAGTAGTATCTCAGGGACCGGCTCTGGCTACACCTTC

clone size: -
D gene: -
J gene: TRBJ2-6
V gene: TRBV11-2
CDR3 protein: CASSPPGGYSGANVLTF
CDR3 DNA: TGTGCCAGCAGCCCCCCTGGGGGATACTCTGGGGCCAACGTCCTGACTTTC

clone size: -
D gene: -
J gene: TRBJ1-4
V gene: TRBV5-1
CDR3 protein: CASSLPTGSNEKLFF
CDR3 DNA: TGCGCCAGCAGCTTGCCTACAGGGTCTAATGAAAAACTGTTTTTT

clone size: -
D gene: TRBD2
J gene: TRBJ2-5
V gene: TRBV9
CDR3 protein: CASSVGLAGGLYQETQYF
CDR3 DNA: TGTGCCAGCAGCGTAGGACTAGCGGGGGGTTTGTACCAAGAGACCCAGTACTTC

clone size: -
D gene: TRBD1
J gene: TRBJ2-1
V gene: TRBV27
CDR3 protein: CASSNRGLEQFF
CDR3 DNA: TGTGCCAGCAGCAACAGGGGCCTCGAGCAGTTCTTC

clone size: -
D gene: TRBD1
J gene: TRBJ1-1
V gene: TRBV12-5
CDR3 protein: CASGEGAHLNTEAFF
CDR3 DNA: TGTGCTAGTGGAGAGGGGGCCCATTTGAACACTGAAGCTTTCTTT

clone size: -
D gene: TRBD1
J gene: TRBJ1-5
V gene: TRBV2
CDR3 protein: CATRGWGQPNQPQHF
CDR3 DNA: TGTGCCACCCGTGGTTGGGGACAGCCAAATCAGCCCCAGCATTTT

clone size: once
D gene: -
J gene: TRBJ1-5
V gene: TRBV5-4
CDR3 protein: CASSLGGAQPQHF
CDR3 DNA: TGTGCCAGCAGCTTGGGAGGCGCACAGCCCCAGCATTTT

clone size: -
D gene: -
J gene: TRBJ1-1
V gene: TRBV19
CDR3 protein: CASSSGTHRVTEAFF
CDR3 DNA: TGTGCCAGTAGTTCCGGGACCCACAGGGTAACTGAAGCTTTCTTT

clone size: -
D gene: TRBD2
J gene: TRBJ2-3
V gene: TRBV9
CDR3 protein: CASSVSGTSGDTQYF
CDR3 DNA: TGTGCCAGCAGCGTTTCCGGGACTAGCGGAGATACGCAGTATTTT